These 7 T cell receptor beta chains were all obtained from the same sample, sequenced in a study of CD8 T cells in Susac syndrome. Reverse transcription of 0.5 to 1 ug RNA was performed with random hexamers. TCRdb reprocessed the immunoSEQ multiplex PCR reads with MiXCR, giving one entry per CDR3 protein. The table has 130,000 to 150,000 distinct CDR3 sequences, roughly 95% seen once. Sequencing was performed on CD4+ T cells from PBMCs. The receptors derive from a human donor in good health.

The chain is built from TRBV27 and TRBJ2-7; maybe TRBD1 (6 bases). Germline V CDR1 and CDR2: MNHEY, SMNVEV (reference sequence). This CDR3 has 14 residues. The germline V and J ends were trimmed by 7 bases and 3 bases, with 16 bases remaining between them. The CDR3 here is CASKSAGAIYEQYF. CDR3 DNA: TGTGCCAGCAAGTCGGCAGGGGCCATCTACGAGCAGTACTTC.

The rearrangement joins TRBV6-6 to TRBJ1-2; D is undetermined. Looked up from germline, CDR1 is MNHNY and CDR2 is SVGAGI (reference sequence). V was clipped by 11 bases and J by 5 bases, with 15 bases between them. The CDR3 is 12 amino acids. The CDR3 nucleotides are TGTGCCTCAGGCCGGCGGGGATATGGCTACACCTTC. Protein: CASGRRGYGYTF.

The V and J genes are TRBV24-1 and TRBJ1-1, with 10 nucleotides matching TRBD1. The CDR3 covers 16 residues. J gave up 3 bases and V 10 bases, and 13 bases lay outside the gene matches. Germline CDR1 reads KGHDR; CDR2 reads SFDVKD. The chain's CDR3 is CATIDRGPGMDTEAFF. Written as DNA, the CDR3 is TGTGCCACAATCGACAGGGGGCCCGGCATGGACACTGAAGCTTTCTTT.

This chain joins TRBV5-4 and TRBJ1-1; 9 bases match TRBD1. V shed 0 bases and J 1 base; nucleotides not matched to a gene: 7. Germline CDR1 SGHNT, CDR2 YYREEE (reference sequence). The CDR3 extends over 17 amino acids. CDR3 sequence (DNA): TGTGCCAGCAGCTTGGCACAGGGGGCCGGGGGGAACACTGAAGCTTTCTTT. Residues: CASSLAQGAGGNTEAFF.

The sample holds a few counts of this clonotype. One junction end disagrees with the germline gene, perhaps due to a read error. V and J are TRBV5-1 and TRBJ1-5; TRBD1 agrees at 8 bases. The germline V gene encodes CDR1 SGHRS and CDR2 YFSETQ. The CDR3 length is 13 residues. The CDR3: CASSLDRDQPQHF. Written as DNA, the CDR3 is TGTGCCAGTAGTTTGGACAGGGATCAGCCCCAGCATTTT.

The chain couples TRBV27 to TRBJ2-4; D unclear. Germline loops: CDR1 MNHEY, CDR2 SMNVEV (reference sequence). Deletions cut 1 base from V and 2 bases from J, with 12 bases between. The CDR3 extends over 16 amino acids. The CDR3 reads CASSLYPTAPKNIQYF. The CDR3 DNA reads TGTGCCAGCAGTTTATACCCCACGGCCCCCAAAAACATTCAGTACTTC.

This chain connects TRBV7-2 to TRBJ1-4; the D is unclear. CDR3 length: 12 residues. The germline V gene has CDR1 SGHTA and CDR2 FQGNSA. V lost 2 bases, J lost 7 bases, and 5 bases lay in between. As DNA, the CDR3 is TGTGCCAGCAGCTTACCGGGTGAAAAACTGTTTTTT. It yields the protein CASSLPGEKLFF.